A single T cell receptor beta chain is shown here with its context. These data are taken from a study of human T cells and chemical hapten exposure. Time point meaning: patch test 3, about 24 weeks after DPC sensitization. Regarding treatment: therapeutic diphenylcyclopropenone sensitization with weekly scalp DPC. TCRdb re-derived calls from the RACE reads in MiXCR, one entry per CDR3 protein. The data show about 160,000 distinct CDR3 sequences, about a quarter seen once. Germline lookup yields CDR1 SQVTM and CDR2 ANQGSEA. This CDR3 region has 13 residues. V was clipped by 3 bases and J by 4 bases, with 10 bases between them.

The starting material was whole blood, obtained in connection with sensitization to the hapten diphenylcyclopropenone (DPC). The TCR sequence derives from a young woman with alopecia areata. Some clones in this sample may be carry-over from other donors' samples. The chain uses TRBV29-1 and TRBJ1-5; D might be TRBD1 (5 bases). This chain's CDR3 is CSVDTGPNQPQHF. The CDR3 bases are TGCAGCGTTGATACAGGACCAAATCAGCCCCAGCATTTT.